The TCR beta chain under discussion was sequenced for a study of human T cells and chemical hapten exposure. Study-level findings and limits: Donors had alopecia, so their immune response may differ from healthy people's.

The germline V gene encodes CDR1 LGHNA and CDR2 YNFKEQ. The CDR3 consists of 15 residues. The J segment lost 6 bases and the V segment lost 1 base, leaving 5 bases of the junction unmatched. TCRdb passed the RACE reads through MiXCR, listing each CDR3 protein once. This table holds about 200,000 distinct CDR3 sequences, about 25% found once. With respect to this clonotype: Its antigen remains unknown.

The time point denotes: patch test 3, about 24 weeks after DPC sensitization. Regarding treatment: therapeutic diphenylcyclopropenone sensitization with weekly scalp DPC. The material sequenced was whole blood, taken in connection with sensitization to the hapten diphenylcyclopropenone (DPC). The rearrangement uses TRBV4-2 and TRBJ2-3; 9 bases agree with TRBD2. This clonotype was sampled from a woman aged 40 to 49 with alopecia areata. Some clones in this sample may be carry-over from other donors' samples. This CDR3 reads CASSQVRREGDTQYF. CDR3 in DNA: TGTGCCAGCAGCCAAGTTCGGCGGGAGGGGGATACGCAGTATTTT.